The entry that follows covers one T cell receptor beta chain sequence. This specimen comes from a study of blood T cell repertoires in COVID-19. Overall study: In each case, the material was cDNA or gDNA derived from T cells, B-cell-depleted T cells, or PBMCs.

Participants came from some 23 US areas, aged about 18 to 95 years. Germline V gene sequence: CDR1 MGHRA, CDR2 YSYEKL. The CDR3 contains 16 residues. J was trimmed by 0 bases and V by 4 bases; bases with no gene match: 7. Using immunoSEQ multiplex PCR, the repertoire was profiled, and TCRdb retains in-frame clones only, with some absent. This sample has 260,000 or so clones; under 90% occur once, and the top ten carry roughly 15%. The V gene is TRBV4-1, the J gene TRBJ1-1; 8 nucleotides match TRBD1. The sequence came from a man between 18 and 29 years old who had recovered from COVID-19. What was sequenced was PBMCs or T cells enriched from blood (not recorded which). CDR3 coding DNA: TGCGCCAGCAGCCCTGGACAGGGAGGACTGAACACTGAAGCTTTCTTT. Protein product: CASSPGQGGLNTEAFF.